This T cell receptor beta chain is drawn from a study of Ad26.COV2.S vaccination and SARS-CoV-2 variants (dated by TCRdb to about 2021). Context from the whole study: Sequencing of the TCRbeta repertoire served to evaluate the specificity and breadth of SARS-CoV-2-reactive T cell receptors following Ad26.COV2.S vaccination. A total of around 32 samples were included in the TCR-sequenced set, comprising 19 Ad26.COV2.S vaccine recipients, 5 placebo recipients and 8 SARS-CoV-2 convalescent individuals.

The intended sense of this specimen's time point label: individuals recovered from natural SARS-CoV-2 infection. The CDR3 starts with the cysteine, ends with the phenylalanine, and has 14 residues. The DNA shown is the 42-base CDR3, in frame from base 1. The V and J ends are trimmed by 4 bases and 7 bases, leaving 14 bases between them. CDR1 LNHDA and CDR2 SQIVND are derived from the germline V gene (reference sequence). Remarks on this clone: This receptor's antigen is unknown. Within one base of it there is no much larger clone, and no base qualities were kept.

TCRbeta CDR3 regions were sequenced with the immunoSEQ Assay. After extraction, genomic DNA underwent amplification by bias-controlled multiplex PCR, followed by high-throughput sequencing. The authors processed their data as follows. To quantify the absolute abundance of each unique TCRbeta CDR3 region, sequences were collapsed and filtered. Usable DNA was measured by amplifying reference genes present in all nucleated cells, and TCRbeta template counts were normalized to that usable DNA to estimate T cell fraction. Repertoire TCRs were annotated as SARS-CoV-2-specific when V gene, CDR3 amino acid sequence and J gene were exactly matched to a known reactive TCR set. The reference SARS-CoV-2 TCR set came from MIRA and was filtered for enrichment in COVID-19-positive ImmuneCODE repertoires, removing public or cross-reactive TCRs. Drawing on the MIRA antigens, annotated TCRs were analysed further at the level of specific ORF or position within ORF. Breadth was defined as annotated unique rearrangements over total unique productive rearrangements; depth was the summed frequency of those rearrangements. TCR breadth was compared between groups using two-sided Wilcoxon rank-sum tests. The clones in this table, taken by TCRdb from immuneACCESS, are in-frame only. Not every clone is retained; where verified, under half of the shortfall comes from an unresolved V gene, and the cause of the rest is unknown. V, J and clone size are taken as reported in that table, and D and trimming were inferred from the DNA itself. The sample table contains nearly 7,000 clones; only one count was recorded for 84% of them. The ten largest clones take up roughly 30% of the sample.

What the work shows at the level of the full study, not this receptor alone: After vaccination, spike-specific CD8+ and CD4+ T cell responses were reported to show substantial breadth. According to the authors, total T cell responses may have been underestimated by the TCR breadth and depth analyses. Comparable non-spike TCR breadth was observed between vaccine and placebo recipients, consistent with only spike being contained in the vaccine. Compared with placebo recipients, Ad26.COV2.S recipients showed higher spike-specific TCR breadth (P = 0.0014).

The chain joins TRBV19 to TRBJ1-5, with an unclear D gene assignment. The source of this sequence is a human donor who had recovered from COVID-19. This specimen consisted of peripheral blood, obtained after recovery from COVID-19. The bases are TGTGCCAGTAGTACAGGCGGAGGGTACCAGCCCCAGCATTTT. It encodes CASSTGGGYQPQHF. Supplemented by the reference TRBV19 and TRBJ1-5 proteins around the CDR3, the complete variable domain is DGGITQSPKYLFRKEGQNVTLSCEQNLNHDAMYWYRQDPGQGLRLIYYSQIVNDFQKGDIAEGYSVSREKKESFPLTVTSAQKNPTAFYLCASSTGGGYQPQHFGDGTRLSIL.